These 21 T cell receptor beta chains came from one sample sequenced in a study of blood T cell repertoires in COVID-19. Assay: immunoSEQ multiplex PCR; the TCRdb copy retains only in-frame clones and omits some. The profile covers about 170,000 clones, with 65% to 80% appearing a single time and around a fifth taken by the ten largest. The sequenced sample consisted of PBMCs or T cells enriched from blood (not recorded which). Receptors were obtained from a woman between 65 and 79 years old in a cohort exposed to, infected with or recovered from COVID-19 (not recorded which).

The chain has TRBV12-3 or TRBV12-4 and TRBJ2-3; D is undetermined. This CDR3 has 13 amino acids. V was clipped by 4 bases and J by 3 bases, with 8 bases between them. The CDR3 coding sequence is TGTGCCAGCAGTTCCCCCGGGACAGATACGCAGTATTTT. Amino acids: CASSSPGTDTQYF.

The chain joins TRBV19 to TRBJ1-2; 10 nucleotides align to TRBD1. Trimming removed 7 bases from V and 3 bases from J; junction bases left unmatched: 5. Per the germline V gene, CDR1 is LNHDA and CDR2 is SQIVND (reference sequence). The CDR3 sequence is 14 residues long. CDR3 in amino acids: CASTFGQGDYGYTF. The CDR3 DNA reads as TGTGCCAGTACCTTCGGACAGGGGGACTATGGCTACACCTTC.

The V call is TRBV19, the J call TRBJ2-2, with TRBD1 matching over 7 bases. Germline V gene lookup returns CDR1 LNHDA and CDR2 SQIVND (reference sequence). This CDR3 contains 15 residues. Trimming at V came to 2 bases and at J to 4 bases, leaving 4 bases not matched to a gene. Written as DNA, the CDR3 is TGTGCCAGTAGTATACTAGGGGGCGTCACCGGGGAGCTGTTTTTT. Translated, it gives CASSILGGVTGELFF.

The genes are TRBV6-5 and TRBJ2-3, with 9 bases aligning to TRBD1. The germline V gene encodes CDR1 MNHEY and CDR2 SVGAGI. V gave up 7 bases and J gave up 4 bases; unmatched junction bases: 6. CDR3 length: 14 amino acids. DNA of the CDR3: TGTGCCAGCACTTTACAGGGGGCCCCAGATACGCAGTATTTT. The encoded protein is CASTLQGAPDTQYF.

This chain uses TRBV19 with TRBJ2-2; 11 bases are a match to TRBD2. The CDR3 length is 15 residues. Per germline, CDR1 LNHDA and CDR2 SQIVND (reference sequence). V was pared by 7 bases and J by 7 bases, with 8 bases of the junction left unmatched. The CDR3 nucleotides read TGTGCCAGTATTAGCGGGAGGGCCGAGGACGGGGAGCTGTTTTTT. This gives the protein CASISGRAEDGELFF.

The chain carries TRBV27 and TRBJ1-2, with TRBD1 identical over 7 bases. CDR3 length: 12 residues. J was trimmed by 5 bases and V by 4 bases; bases with no gene match: 1. Germline lookup yields CDR1 MNHEY and CDR2 SMNVEV (reference sequence). CDR3 nucleotide sequence: TGTGCCAGCAGTTCGACAGGGTATGGCTACACCTTC. Translation gives CASSSTGYGYTF.

This rearrangement joins TRBV4-1 to TRBJ2-5; 11 bases line up with TRBD2. Per germline, CDR1 MGHRA and CDR2 YSYEKL. The CDR3 spans 15 residues. V shed 3 bases, J shed 5 bases, and the junction held 5 bases outside the gene matches. The CDR3 reads CASSHGLAGGETQYF. The CDR3 DNA follows: TGCGCCAGCAGCCACGGACTAGCGGGTGGGGAGACCCAGTACTTC.

The chain couples TRBV5-1 to TRBJ2-5; 13 bases map to TRBD2. The CDR3 is made up of 17 amino acids. CDR1 is SGHRS, CDR2 YFSETQ, per germline. With V trimmed by 1 base and J by 5 bases, 8 bases remained unmatched. CDR3 loop: CASSLTSGRAVGETQYF. The CDR3 DNA sequence: TGCGCCAGCAGCTTGACTAGCGGGAGGGCCGTAGGGGAGACCCAGTACTTC.

The chain couples TRBV20-1 to TRBJ1-1; D gene uncertain. The CDR3 has 14 amino acids. CDR1 DFQATT and CDR2 SNEGSKA come from the germline V gene (reference sequence). V lost 3 bases to trimming and J lost 0 bases, with 11 bases between them. The CDR3 DNA sequence: TGCAGTGCTAGTAAACTACCGATGAACACTGAAGCTTTCTTT. Its translation is CSASKLPMNTEAFF.

This clone has only a few counts. V usage is TRBV19 and J usage is TRBJ2-1, with 12 bases identical to TRBD2. This CDR3 is built from 15 residues. In germline, CDR1 is LNHDA, CDR2 SQIVND (reference sequence). V was clipped by 6 bases and J by 7 bases; unmatched bases: 7. In DNA, the CDR3 is TGTGCCAGTAGACGACTAGCGGGAGATGGTAATGAGCAGTTCTTC. Translation gives CASRRLAGDGNEQFF.

The chain carries TRBV2 and TRBJ2-5, with unresolved D. Trimming took off 6 bases at V and 2 bases at J, with 16 bases between the two ends. CDR1 SNHLY and CDR2 FYNNEI come from the germline V gene. CDR3 size: 15 residues. The CDR3 protein is CASSTNPGSQETQYF. The CDR3 bases are TGTGCCAGCAGCACTAATCCCGGATCACAAGAGACCCAGTACTTC.

V is TRBV7-3 and J is TRBJ2-1, with TRBD2 identical over 7 bases. CDR3 length: 15 amino acids. Germline CDR1 reads SGHTA; CDR2 reads FQGTGA. V was pared by 3 bases and J by 3 bases, with 5 bases of the junction left unmatched. The CDR3 protein is CASSFGGGFYNEQFF. The CDR3 DNA reads as TGTGCCAGCAGCTTTGGCGGGGGTTTCTACAATGAGCAGTTCTTC.

This clone was detected a few times. J is TRBJ2-3 and V is TRBV5-3; the D is unclear. TRBV5-3 is filed as an ORF, its function uncertain. V gave up 4 bases and J gave up 1 base, with 4 bases separating them. The CDR3 covers 12 residues. This CDR3 is CARSPGTDTQYF. CDR3 nucleotides: TGTGCCAGAAGCCCTGGCACAGATACGCAGTATTTT.

The chain employs TRBV6-5 and TRBJ1-1, with a weak D call TRBD1 (5 bases). CDR1 is MNHEY, CDR2 SVGAGI, per germline. CDR3 length: 14 amino acids. The germline V and J ends were trimmed by 4 bases and 4 bases, with 13 bases remaining between them. CDR3 residues: CASSSQGSITEAFF. CDR3 bases: TGTGCCAGCAGTTCGCAGGGTTCAATCACTGAAGCTTTCTTT.

J is TRBJ2-2 and V is TRBV7-2; D gene unclear. There are 17 residues in the CDR3. V dropped 4 bases and J dropped 0 bases, with 15 bases sitting between them. CDR1 and CDR2 (germline): SGHTA, FQGNSA. The CDR3 nucleotides are TGTGCCAGCAGCTCGCGGTGTACTTCGTCGAACACCGGGGAGCTGTTTTTT. As protein: CASSSRCTSSNTGELFF.

The rearrangement links TRBV5-1 to TRBJ2-3; TRBD2 aligns across 14 bases. There are 15 residues in the CDR3. The germline CDR1 and CDR2 sequences are SGHRS and YFSETQ. The junction had 1 base not matched to a gene; V was cut back by 3 bases and J by 4 bases. CDR3 loop: CASSSGLAGADTQYF. DNA of the CDR3: TGCGCCAGCAGCTCGGGACTAGCGGGAGCAGATACGCAGTATTTT.

V usage is TRBV2 and J usage is TRBJ1-5; no clear D. The CDR3 has 13 amino acids. V gave up 6 bases and J gave up 5 bases, with 11 bases separating them. Germline CDR1 is SNHLY and CDR2 is FYNNEI. The CDR3 reads CASSAQDYQPQHF. CDR3 nucleotide sequence: TGTGCCAGCAGCGCCCAGGATTATCAGCCCCAGCATTTT.

The CDR3 nucleotides are TGTGCCACCCAATGGGGCGGGACGGGATACAATGAGCAGTTCTTC. Its translation: CATQWGGTGYNEQFF. The chain couples TRBV10-3 to TRBJ2-1; maybe TRBD2 (6 bases). V lost 10 bases to trimming and J lost 4 bases, with 20 bases between them. The CDR3 totals 15 residues. Germline V gene sequence: CDR1 ENHRY, CDR2 SYGVKD.

The rearrangement uses TRBV19 and TRBJ1-2; TRBD1 matches 9 bases. Germline V CDR1 and CDR2: LNHDA, SQIVND (reference sequence). CDR3 length: 14 amino acids. The V and J ends lost 6 bases and 4 bases, in that order; junction bases with no gene match: 6. The CDR3 DNA sequence: TGTGCCAGTAGGGATACAGGGGGCGCCTATGGCTACACCTTC. Translation: CASRDTGGAYGYTF.

This clone is a singleton in its sample. The same CDR3 can be traced to other DNA sequences in this sample. The chain employs TRBV5-1 and TRBJ2-5; 11 nucleotides agree with TRBD1. This CDR3 is 14 amino acids long. V gave up 2 bases and J gave up 5 bases; unmatched junction bases: 2. CDR1 is SGHRS and CDR2 is YFSETQ in the germline V gene. The CDR3 DNA is TGCGCCAGCAGCTTTGGGACAGGGGGGGAGACCCAGTACTTC. Translation: CASSFGTGGETQYF.

V usage is TRBV2 and J usage is TRBJ1-5; no definite D call. Germline assignment: CDR1 SNHLY and CDR2 FYNNEI. The germline V and J ends were trimmed by 5 bases and 9 bases, with 14 bases remaining between them. The CDR3 extends over 13 amino acids. The CDR3 here is CASSYIPSRPQHF. The CDR3 region has the DNA TGTGCCAGCAGTTATATTCCTTCTCGGCCCCAGCATTTT. Full variable domain (rest looked up from reference TRBV2 and TRBJ1-5): EPEVTQTPSHQVTQMGQEVILRCVPISNHLYFYWYRQILGQKVEFLVSFYNNEISEKSEIFDDQFSVERPDGSNFTLKIRSTKLEDSAMYFCASSYIPSRPQHFGDGTRLSIL.